This T cell receptor (beta chain) was observed in a study of blood T cell repertoires in COVID-19. Looking at the study overall: The United States, Italy and Spain supplied acute and convalescent COVID-19 samples. In each case, the material was cDNA or gDNA derived from T cells, B-cell-depleted T cells, or PBMCs.

Per the study methods: The authors estimated nucleated cell counts from reference gene primer amplification. The assay was immunoSEQ multiplex PCR, and TCRdb's table has in-frame clones only and misses some. V, J and clone size are those of that table, while D and trimming were read from the DNA. Among 55,000 to 70,000 clones listed, 80% to 90% were seen once. Germline CDR1 is SGDLS and CDR2 is YYNGEE. There are 16 residues in the CDR3. The junction had 7 bases not matched to a gene; V was cut back by 0 bases and J by 5 bases. V gene TRBV9 combines with J gene TRBJ2-3; 9 bases align to TRBD2. The specimen was peripheral blood. The sequence came from a man aged 55 to 70 with acute or convalescent COVID-19. DNA for the CDR3: TGTGCCAGCAGCGTAGCAAGCGGGGGGAGGATAGATACGCAGTATTTT. Protein sequence: CASSVASGGRIDTQYF.